The T cell receptor beta chain under discussion was sequenced for a study of T cells in localized non-small cell lung cancer. General study results and limits: Adjacent lung exhibited a median of about 57 among the 100 most abundant tumor clones. Only one tumor region went through sequencing, so heterogeneity may still be there.

The germline V gene encodes CDR1 LGHNA and CDR2 YNFKEQ. CDR3 length: 15 amino acids. The germline V and J ends were trimmed by 7 bases and 4 bases, with 19 bases remaining between them. In regard to this clone: Antigen unknown.

Profiled with immunoSEQ multiplex PCR; TCRdb holds only in-frame clones, not every one. The table has about 33,000 clones, around three quarters seen once; the top ten hold more than 15%. Source: peripheral blood, taken before any cancer treatment. The receptor was isolated from a male donor older than 55 with stage III squamous cell lung carcinoma. The chain couples TRBV4-2 to TRBJ1-2, with D tentatively TRBD1 (6 bases). This CDR3 reads CASIQSQGRGYGYTF. The CDR3 bases are TGTGCCAGCATCCAGAGTCAGGGGAGAGGCTATGGCTACACCTTC.